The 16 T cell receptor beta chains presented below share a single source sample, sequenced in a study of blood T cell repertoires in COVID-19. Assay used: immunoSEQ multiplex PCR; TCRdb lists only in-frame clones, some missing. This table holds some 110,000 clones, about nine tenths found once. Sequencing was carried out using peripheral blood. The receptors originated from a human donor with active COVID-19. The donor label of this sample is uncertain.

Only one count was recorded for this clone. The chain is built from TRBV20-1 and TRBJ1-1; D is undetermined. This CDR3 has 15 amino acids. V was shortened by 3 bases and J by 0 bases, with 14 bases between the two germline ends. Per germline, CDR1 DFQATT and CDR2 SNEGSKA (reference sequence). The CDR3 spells CSASLGLTMNTEAFF. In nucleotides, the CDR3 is TGCAGTGCTAGTCTCGGACTGACCATGAACACTGAAGCTTTCTTT.

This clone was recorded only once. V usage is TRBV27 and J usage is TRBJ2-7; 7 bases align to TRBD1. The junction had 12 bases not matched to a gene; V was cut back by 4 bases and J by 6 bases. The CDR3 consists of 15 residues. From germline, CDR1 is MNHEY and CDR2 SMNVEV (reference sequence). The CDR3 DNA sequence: TGTGCCAGCAGTTCCTCTAACCACAGGGGTACCGAGCAGTACTTC. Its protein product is CASSSSNHRGTEQYF.

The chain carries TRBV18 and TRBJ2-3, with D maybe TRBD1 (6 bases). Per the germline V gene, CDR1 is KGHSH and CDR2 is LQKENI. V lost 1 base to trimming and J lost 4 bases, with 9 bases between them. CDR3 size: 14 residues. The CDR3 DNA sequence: TGTGCCAGCTCACCACTCGACAGGTCAGATACGCAGTATTTT. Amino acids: CASSPLDRSDTQYF.

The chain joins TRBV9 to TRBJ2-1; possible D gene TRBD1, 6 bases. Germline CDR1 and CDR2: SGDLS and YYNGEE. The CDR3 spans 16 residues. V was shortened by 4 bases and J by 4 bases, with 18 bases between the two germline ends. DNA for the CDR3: TGTGCCAGCAGCCCCCGGGACATCCCTAGGTACAATGAGCAGTTCTTC. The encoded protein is CASSPRDIPRYNEQFF.

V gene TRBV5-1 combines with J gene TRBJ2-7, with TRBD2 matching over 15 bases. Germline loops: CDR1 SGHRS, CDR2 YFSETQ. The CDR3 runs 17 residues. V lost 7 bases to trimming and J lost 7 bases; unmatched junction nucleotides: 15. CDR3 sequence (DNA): TGCGCCAGCTCCCTCGGGACTAGCGGGGGGTCCCGGGGGGAGCAGTACTTC. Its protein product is CASSLGTSGGSRGEQYF.

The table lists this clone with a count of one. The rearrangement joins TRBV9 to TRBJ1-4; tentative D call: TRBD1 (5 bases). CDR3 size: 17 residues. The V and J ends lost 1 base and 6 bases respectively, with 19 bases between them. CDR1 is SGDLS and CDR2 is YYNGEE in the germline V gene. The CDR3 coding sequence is TGTGCCAGCAGCGTATCCTCGGGGGTTGGTGAGGATGAAAAACTGTTTTTT. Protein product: CASSVSSGVGEDEKLFF.

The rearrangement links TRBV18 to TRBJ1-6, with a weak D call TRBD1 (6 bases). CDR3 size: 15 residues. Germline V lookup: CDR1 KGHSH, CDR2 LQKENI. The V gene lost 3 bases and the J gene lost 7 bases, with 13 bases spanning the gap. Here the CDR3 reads CASSPTTGENSPLHF. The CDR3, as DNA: TGTGCCAGCTCACCGACGACAGGCGAAAATTCACCCCTCCACTTT.

DNA of the CDR3: TGTGCCAGCAGCTCAAATTCACCCCTCCACTTT. Residues: CASSSNSPLHF. V gene TRBV7-2 combines with J gene TRBJ1-6; the D is unclear. This CDR3 has 11 residues. The V end was cut by 4 bases, the J end by 7 bases, with 2 bases between. Germline lookup yields CDR1 SGHTA and CDR2 FQGNSA.

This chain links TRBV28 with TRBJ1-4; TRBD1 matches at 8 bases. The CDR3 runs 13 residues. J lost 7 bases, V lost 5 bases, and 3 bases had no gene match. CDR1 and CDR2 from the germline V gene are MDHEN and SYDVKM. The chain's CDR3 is CASSQTGVEKLFF. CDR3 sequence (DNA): TGTGCCAGCAGTCAGACAGGGGTTGAAAAACTGTTTTTT.

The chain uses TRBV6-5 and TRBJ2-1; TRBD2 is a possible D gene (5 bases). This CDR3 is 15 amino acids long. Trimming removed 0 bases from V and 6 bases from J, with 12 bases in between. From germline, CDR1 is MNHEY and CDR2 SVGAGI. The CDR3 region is CASSYSGSRGNEQFF. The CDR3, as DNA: TGTGCCAGCAGTTACTCTGGGAGTCGGGGCAATGAGCAGTTCTTC.

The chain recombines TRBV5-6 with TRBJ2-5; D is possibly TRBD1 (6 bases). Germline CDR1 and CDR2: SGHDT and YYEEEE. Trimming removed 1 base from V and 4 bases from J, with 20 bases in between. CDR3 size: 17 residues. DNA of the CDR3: TGTGCCAGCAGCTTGCTGGGTACCAAGACAGGATCAGAGACCCAGTACTTC. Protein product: CASSLLGTKTGSETQYF.

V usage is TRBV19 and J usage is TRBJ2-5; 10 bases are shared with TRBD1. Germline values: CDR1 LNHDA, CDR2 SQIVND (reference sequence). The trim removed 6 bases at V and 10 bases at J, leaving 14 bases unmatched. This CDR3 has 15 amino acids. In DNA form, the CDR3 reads TGTGCCAGTAGCAAACCGGGGACAGGGGCGGGAGGCCAGTACTTC. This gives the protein CASSKPGTGAGGQYF.

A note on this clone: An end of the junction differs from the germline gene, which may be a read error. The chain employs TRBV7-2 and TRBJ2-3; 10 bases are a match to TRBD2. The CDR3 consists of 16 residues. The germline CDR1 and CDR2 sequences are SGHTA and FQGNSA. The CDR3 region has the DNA TGTGCCAGCAGCCTAGCCCCTAGCGGGGGAGCAGATACGCAGTATTTT. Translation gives CASSLAPSGGADTQYF.

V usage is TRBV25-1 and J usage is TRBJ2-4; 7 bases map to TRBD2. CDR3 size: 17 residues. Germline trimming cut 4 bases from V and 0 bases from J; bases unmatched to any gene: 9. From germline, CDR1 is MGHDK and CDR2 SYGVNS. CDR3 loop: CASSGPSGGIAKNIQYF. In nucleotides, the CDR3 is TGTGCCAGCAGTGGCCCCTCCGGGGGGATAGCCAAAAACATTCAGTACTTC.

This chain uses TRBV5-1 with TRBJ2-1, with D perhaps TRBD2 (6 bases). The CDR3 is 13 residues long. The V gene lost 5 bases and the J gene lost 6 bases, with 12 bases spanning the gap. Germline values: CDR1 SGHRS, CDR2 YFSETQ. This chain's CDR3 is CASRGGVVNEQFF. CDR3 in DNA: TGCGCCAGCAGGGGGGGAGTGGTCAATGAGCAGTTCTTC.

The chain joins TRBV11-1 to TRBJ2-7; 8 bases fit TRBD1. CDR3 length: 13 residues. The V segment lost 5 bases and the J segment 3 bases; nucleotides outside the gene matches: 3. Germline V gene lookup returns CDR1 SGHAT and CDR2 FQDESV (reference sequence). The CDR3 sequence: CASSATGGYEQYF. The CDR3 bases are TGTGCCAGCAGCGCTACAGGGGGCTACGAGCAGTACTTC.